Listed below are T cell receptor beta chains from one sample, sequenced in a study of ipilimumab plus nivolumab after autologous stem cell transplantation. TCRdb's table, derived via immunoSEQ multiplex PCR, lists solely in-frame clones and lacks some. The data contain roughly 86,000 clones, 83% of them singletons. Sample: PBMCs, taken in a trial of ipilimumab plus nivolumab as post-transplant consolidation. All receptors derive from a male donor with diffuse large B-cell lymphoma. Each CDR3 is given with its conserved first and last residue. The D gene is left open where the match is weak. The listing skips clone size in some rows; elsewhere it reads once, few, many or a size class.

j_gene: TRBJ1-6; d_gene: TRBD1; v_gene: TRBV2; abundance: .; CDR3nt: TGTGCCACTAAGACAGGGATGGCTTCACCCCTCCACTTT; CDR3aa: CATKTGMASPLHF
j_gene: TRBJ2-1; d_gene: TRBD2; v_gene: TRBV12-5; abundance: .; CDR3nt: TGTGCTAGTGGGATAGGACTAGCGGGCCCCAATGAGCAGTTCTTC; CDR3aa: CASGIGLAGPNEQFF
j_gene: TRBJ1-1; d_gene: .; v_gene: TRBV10-3; abundance: .; CDR3nt: TGTGCCATCACCCCGCGAGAGAACACTGAAGCTTTCTTT; CDR3aa: CAITPRENTEAFF
j_gene: TRBJ2-1; d_gene: TRBD2; v_gene: TRBV4-1; abundance: .; CDR3nt: TGCGCCAGCAGCCAACGTAGCGGGGAGAGCTCCTGCAATGAGCAGTTCTTC; CDR3aa: CASSQRSGESSCNEQFF
j_gene: TRBJ2-3; d_gene: .; v_gene: TRBV6-1; abundance: .; CDR3nt: TGTGCCAGCAGCGACCGGGGCCCTCGGGCAGATACGCAGTATTTT; CDR3aa: CASSDRGPRADTQYF
j_gene: TRBJ1-6; d_gene: .; v_gene: TRBV10-2; abundance: .; CDR3nt: TGCGCCAGCATGTTACAGGGAAATTCACCCCTCCACTTT; CDR3aa: CASMLQGNSPLHF
j_gene: TRBJ2-5; d_gene: TRBD2; v_gene: TRBV5-1; abundance: once; CDR3nt: TGCGCCAGCAGCCCGGGGGGAGGGAAAGAGACCCAGTACTTC; CDR3aa: CASSPGGGKETQYF
j_gene: TRBJ1-1; d_gene: .; v_gene: TRBV10-1; abundance: few; CDR3nt: TGCGCCAGCATACCGGCGACTAACACTGAAGCTTTCTTT; CDR3aa: CASIPATNTEAFF
j_gene: TRBJ1-2; d_gene: TRBD1; v_gene: TRBV7-3; abundance: .; CDR3nt: TGTGCCAGCAGCTTAGTCGGACAGGGGAAAAGGTCCTTC; CDR3aa: CASSLVGQGKRSF
j_gene: TRBJ2-7; d_gene: TRBD1; v_gene: TRBV25-1; abundance: .; CDR3nt: TGTGCCAGCAGTGAAGGTAACAGGGGATCCTACGAGCAGTACTTC; CDR3aa: CASSEGNRGSYEQYF
j_gene: TRBJ1-2; d_gene: .; v_gene: TRBV7-2; abundance: .; CDR3nt: TGTGCCAGCAGCTTTTCCCCGGGAGGCTATGGCTACACCTTC; CDR3aa: CASSFSPGGYGYTF
j_gene: TRBJ2-7; d_gene: TRBD1; v_gene: TRBV7-9; abundance: .; CDR3nt: TGTGCCAGCAGCTTAAGGGACAGCGGTGGTTTGGGCTACGAGCAGTACTTC; CDR3aa: CASSLRDSGGLGYEQYF
j_gene: TRBJ2-4; d_gene: TRBD1; v_gene: TRBV5-1; abundance: once; CDR3nt: TGCGCCAGCAGCCCCGGACCCTTACGGACAGGGGCAGCCAAAAACATTCAGTACTTC; CDR3aa: CASSPGPLRTGAAKNIQYF
j_gene: TRBJ2-5; d_gene: .; v_gene: TRBV2; abundance: once; CDR3nt: TGTGCCAGCAGTTTATTGAGGGGGGAGACCCAGTACTTC; CDR3aa: CASSLLRGETQYF
j_gene: TRBJ2-3; d_gene: .; v_gene: TRBV11-2; abundance: .; CDR3nt: TGTGCCAGCAGCTCCTCGGGGGCCCTTCCAAGCACAGATACGCAGTATTTT; CDR3aa: CASSSSGALPSTDTQYF
j_gene: TRBJ2-7; d_gene: .; v_gene: TRBV10-2; abundance: .; CDR3nt: TGCGCCAGCAACCCCGGTGGGCTCTCCTACGAGCAGTACTTC; CDR3aa: CASNPGGLSYEQYF
j_gene: TRBJ2-7; d_gene: .; v_gene: TRBV7-9; abundance: few; CDR3nt: TGTGCCAGCAGCACCTGGAGAGGAGGGATTTACAACGAGCAGTACTTC; CDR3aa: CASSTWRGGIYNEQYF
j_gene: TRBJ2-3; d_gene: TRBD1; v_gene: TRBV19; abundance: .; CDR3nt: TGTGCCAGTAGTACCCCGGGACAGGACGTAGCGCAGTATTTT; CDR3aa: CASSTPGQDVAQYF
j_gene: TRBJ2-3; d_gene: TRBD2; v_gene: TRBV7-2; abundance: .; CDR3nt: TGTGCCAGCAGCCAGGGGACTAGCGGATTTAGCACAGATACGCAGTATTTT; CDR3aa: CASSQGTSGFSTDTQYF
j_gene: TRBJ1-2; d_gene: .; v_gene: TRBV18; abundance: .; CDR3nt: TGTGCCAGCTCACCACCCTCCGGGTATGGCTACACCTTC; CDR3aa: CASSPPSGYGYTF
j_gene: TRBJ2-1; d_gene: TRBD2; v_gene: TRBV7-3; abundance: .; CDR3nt: TGTGCCAGCAGCTCCGGACTAGCGGGGGGTTACAATGAGCAGTTCTTC; CDR3aa: CASSSGLAGGYNEQFF
j_gene: TRBJ1-1; d_gene: TRBD1; v_gene: TRBV5-4; abundance: .; CDR3nt: TGTGCCAGCAGCTTGGAGGGACAGGGGGCCGTCGGAGCTTTCTTT; CDR3aa: CASSLEGQGAVGAFF
j_gene: TRBJ2-5; d_gene: .; v_gene: TRBV2; abundance: .; CDR3nt: TGTGCCAGCAGTGCTTCGGGGGGCACAGGAGGGGGGACCCAGTACTTC; CDR3aa: CASSASGGTGGGTQYF
j_gene: TRBJ2-1; d_gene: .; v_gene: TRBV15; abundance: .; CDR3nt: TGTGCCACCAGCAGAGATCGTTTGCGGGGGCGCGAGCAGTTCTTC; CDR3aa: CATSRDRLRGREQFF
j_gene: TRBJ2-5; d_gene: .; v_gene: TRBV19; abundance: .; CDR3nt: TGTGCCAGTAGTATAATCTCGGACCCCCAAGAGACCCAGTACTTC; CDR3aa: CASSIISDPQETQYF
j_gene: TRBJ1-1; d_gene: .; v_gene: TRBV5-1; abundance: .; CDR3nt: TGCGCCAGCGGCCCCCCGGGCACCCACACTGAAGCTTTCTTT; CDR3aa: CASGPPGTHTEAFF
j_gene: TRBJ2-7; d_gene: .; v_gene: TRBV5-6; abundance: once; CDR3nt: TGTGCCAGCAGCTTCCCCCGGGGGGCCCAATCCTACGAGCAGTACTTC; CDR3aa: CASSFPRGAQSYEQYF
j_gene: TRBJ1-4; d_gene: .; v_gene: TRBV19; abundance: .; CDR3nt: TGTGCCAGTAGTATGTGGGGAAATAATGAAAAACTGTTTTTT; CDR3aa: CASSMWGNNEKLFF
j_gene: TRBJ1-2; d_gene: .; v_gene: TRBV7-2; abundance: few; CDR3nt: TGTGCCAGCAGCTTAGGGGCATCCTATGGCTACACCTTC; CDR3aa: CASSLGASYGYTF
j_gene: TRBJ1-6; d_gene: .; v_gene: TRBV11-2; abundance: few; CDR3nt: TGTGCCAGCAGCTTGGGGGGATCACCCCTCCACTTT; CDR3aa: CASSLGGSPLHF
j_gene: TRBJ2-1; d_gene: TRBD2; v_gene: TRBV19; abundance: .; CDR3nt: TGTGCCAGTAGCCCTAGCGGGGGGGGTTTCAATGAGCAGTTCTTC; CDR3aa: CASSPSGGGFNEQFF
j_gene: TRBJ2-7; d_gene: .; v_gene: TRBV9; abundance: once; CDR3nt: TGTGCCAGCAGCGTATACACAAAGTTCTCCTACGAGCAGTACTTC; CDR3aa: CASSVYTKFSYEQYF
j_gene: TRBJ2-5; d_gene: .; v_gene: TRBV14; abundance: .; CDR3nt: TGTGCCAGCAGCCAAGATTGGGCAGAGACCCAGTACTTC; CDR3aa: CASSQDWAETQYF
j_gene: TRBJ2-3; d_gene: TRBD1; v_gene: TRBV10-1; abundance: .; CDR3nt: TGCGCCAGCAGTCGCGGACAGGTCACAGATACGCAGTATTTT; CDR3aa: CASSRGQVTDTQYF
j_gene: TRBJ2-1; d_gene: .; v_gene: TRBV7-2; abundance: .; CDR3nt: TGTGCCAGCAGCTTAGCTAGCTCCGACGTGGATGAGCAGTTCTTC; CDR3aa: CASSLASSDVDEQFF
j_gene: TRBJ2-2; d_gene: .; v_gene: TRBV5-1; abundance: .; CDR3nt: TGCGCCAGCAGCTTGGGGGTAACCGCCGGGGAGCTGTTTTTT; CDR3aa: CASSLGVTAGELFF
j_gene: TRBJ1-1; d_gene: .; v_gene: TRBV18; abundance: .; CDR3nt: TGTGCCAGCTCACGTGCCGCGGAGACTGAAGCTTTCTTT; CDR3aa: CASSRAAETEAFF